A single sample is the source of the 9 T cell receptor beta chains below, sequenced in a study of OX40 agonist ivuxolimab in advanced cancers. Produced via immunoSEQ multiplex PCR; TCRdb's table is partial and in-frame only. The sample lists approximately 47,000 clones; roughly 90% were seen once. The source was CD4+ or CD8+ T cells sorted from blood, collected in a trial of the OX40 agonist ivuxolimab. The origin of the receptors is an adult with an advanced solid tumor such as melanoma, head and neck, liver or kidney cancer.

This chain uses TRBV9 with TRBJ2-3, with 8 bases matching TRBD2. The CDR3 consists of 18 residues. V shed 0 bases, J shed 3 bases, and the junction held 12 bases outside the gene matches. Per germline, CDR1 SGDLS and CDR2 YYNGEE. The DNA for the CDR3 is TGTGCCAGCAGCGTAGCCCCAAGTCGAGCGGGAGTTACAGATACGCAGTATTTT. Translating it yields CASSVAPSRAGVTDTQYF.

The CDR3 bases are TGTGCCAGCAGTGAGGGACTAGCGGGTAGCACAGATACGCAGTATTTT. It codes for CASSEGLAGSTDTQYF. The J gene is TRBJ2-3, the V gene TRBV25-1; 12 nucleotides line up with TRBD2. The ends lost 3 bases at V and 0 bases at J; junction bases unmatched: 1. In germline, CDR1 is MGHDK, CDR2 SYGVNS. This CDR3 contains 16 residues.

This rearrangement joins TRBV21-1 to TRBJ1-6; TRBD1 reflects the table's D call only, with no check against the DNA. TRBV21-1 is a pseudogene. The CDR3 covers 14 residues. CDR3 amino acids: CASRLATGNSPLHF. The DNA of the CDR3 is TGTGCCAGCCGCCTCGCTACAGGGAATTCACCCCTCCACTTT.

This clone showed up just once. This CDR3 reads CASSPPGGAGNTIYF. The CDR3, as DNA: TGTGCCAGCAGCCCTCCCGGCGGGGCTGGAAACACCATATATTTT. V gene TRBV7-2 combines with J gene TRBJ1-3; D uncertain. The CDR3 runs to 15 residues. With 5 bases removed from V and 2 bases from J, the gap between germline ends came to 13 bases. The germline V gene encodes CDR1 SGHTA and CDR2 FQGNSA.

The chain joins TRBV11-3 to TRBJ2-1; TRBD1 aligns across 7 bases. V lost 5 bases to trimming and J lost 2 bases; unmatched junction nucleotides: 6. The CDR3 has 15 residues. CDR1 is SGHNT, CDR2 YENEEA, per germline. CDR3 in amino acids: CASSLQGITYNEQFF. CDR3 sequence (DNA): TGTGCCAGCAGCCTACAGGGGATCACCTACAATGAGCAGTTCTTC.

The chain couples TRBV5-5 to TRBJ2-7, with D possibly TRBD2 on 6 matching bases. The CDR3 contains 14 residues. CDR1 and CDR2 (germline): SGHKS, YYEKEE (reference sequence). The ends were cut back, 2 bases at V and 6 bases at J, with 15 bases in the middle. CDR3 coding DNA: TGTGCCAGCAGCTTTCGGATCGGGAGTAGCGAGCAGTACTTC. This translates into CASSFRIGSSEQYF.

The gene calls are TRBV9 and TRBJ2-5, with a possible D match to TRBD1 (5 bases). Per germline, CDR1 SGDLS and CDR2 YYNGEE. The CDR3 totals 12 residues. V lost 3 bases and J 2 bases, leaving 5 bases between the germline ends. As DNA, the CDR3 is TGTGCCAGCAGCGCAGGGCAAGAGACCCAGTACTTC. Protein product: CASSAGQETQYF. Looking up the rest from reference TRBV9 and TRBJ2-5 gives the full variable domain: DSGVTQTPKHLITATGQRVTLRCSPRSGDLSVYWYQQSLDQGLQFLIQYYNGEERAKGNILERFSAQQFPDLHSELNLSSLELGDSALYFCASSAGQETQYFGPGTRLLVL.

The chain is built from TRBV7-9 and TRBJ2-3; D not resolved. Trimming stripped 3 bases from V and 4 bases from J, with 11 bases between. There are 14 residues in the CDR3. Germline CDR1 SEHNR, CDR2 FQNEAQ (reference sequence). CDR3 sequence: CASSFRPSPDTQYF. CDR3 sequence (DNA): TGTGCCAGCAGCTTCCGACCATCACCAGATACGCAGTATTTT.

About this clone: Other DNA sequences in this specimen translate into the identical CDR3. The J gene is TRBJ1-2, the V gene TRBV28; D ambiguous. The germline V gene has CDR1 MDHEN and CDR2 SYDVKM. CDR3 length: 12 residues. Trimming took 2 bases from V and 4 from J, leaving 5 bases between them. CDR3 nucleotides: TGTGCCAGCAGTTTAGGTGGCTATGGCTACACCTTC. Translation: CASSLGGYGYTF.